This is a list of T cell receptor beta chains from one sample in a study of OX40 agonist ivuxolimab in advanced cancers. Here immunoSEQ multiplex PCR was the method, and the copy in TCRdb shows in-frame clones only, minus some. The sample gives 71,000 or so clones, roughly nine tenths of which show up once; approximately 0.76% is in the top ten. The specimen was CD4+ or CD8+ T cells sorted from blood, collected in a trial of the OX40 agonist ivuxolimab. The receptors originated from an adult with an advanced solid tumor such as melanoma, head and neck, liver or kidney cancer. CDR3s include the opening cysteine and the closing phenylalanine or tryptophan. The order of the fields is V gene, J gene, clone size, D gene, CDR3 DNA, CDR3 protein. The D gene is left open where the match is weak. Expanded clones are given a class, and other clones once, few, many or no size at all.

>TRBV4-1|TRBJ1-1|.|.
TGCGCCAGCAGCCTCCGGGATCTGAACACTGAAGCTTTCTTT
CASSLRDLNTEAFF
>TRBV11-3|TRBJ2-3|.|TRBD2
TGTGCCAGCAGCTTAGGGGCTAGCGGGAGTGCAGATACGCAGTATTTT
CASSLGASGSADTQYF
>TRBV19|TRBJ2-1|.|.
TGTGCCAGTAGTATAGACCGGGACACGGTAAATGAGCAGTTCTTC
CASSIDRDTVNEQFF
>TRBV7-9|TRBJ2-1|.|TRBD2
TGTGCCAGCAGCCTGGGACTAGCGGGAAATGAGCAGTTCTTC
CASSLGLAGNEQFF
>TRBV19|TRBJ1-2|.|.
TGTGCCAGTAGTATATACTATGGCTACACCTTC
CASSIYYGYTF
>TRBV7-9|TRBJ2-3|.|.
TGTGCCAGCAGCCCTCCCCGTAACCGGGCGGCAGATACGCAGTATTTT
CASSPPRNRAADTQYF
>TRBV11-2|TRBJ2-7|.|TRBD2
TGTGCCAGCAGCCCTGCGGGGAGGGTCCGCGAGCAGTACTTC
CASSPAGRVREQYF
>TRBV9|TRBJ1-6|.|.
TGTGCCAGCAGCGTCCACCCGAAGAATAATTCACCCCTCCACTTT
CASSVHPKNNSPLHF
>TRBV28|TRBJ2-1|.|TRBD2
TGTGCCAGCAGTACCAGGACTAGCGGGAGTCAATTTCACAATGAGCAGTTCTTC
CASSTRTSGSQFHNEQFF
>TRBV4-3|TRBJ2-7|.|.
TGCGCCAGCAGCCAAGATGGGGAGGGGGCGATACGGGAGCAGTACTTC
CASSQDGEGAIREQYF
>TRBV5-4|TRBJ1-1|.|.
TGTGCCAGCAGCTTGGCCACGAGAGGGCACACTGAAGCTTTCTTT
CASSLATRGHTEAFF
>TRBV11-2|TRBJ2-1|.|TRBD2
TGTGCCAGCAGCTTTAGCGGGAGAACTGAGCAGTTCTTC
CASSFSGRTEQFF
>TRBV5-1|TRBJ1-3|.|TRBD1
TGCGCCAGCAGCTTGGCGACAGGGGGAAACACCATATATTTT
CASSLATGGNTIYF
>TRBV5-1|TRBJ2-1|.|TRBD1
TGCGCCAGCAGCACCGGGACAGCATACAATGAGCAGTTCTTC
CASSTGTAYNEQFF
>TRBV2|TRBJ2-1|.|TRBD2
TGTGCCAGCAGTGAAGATAGCGGGAGCTACAATGAGCAGTTCTTC
CASSEDSGSYNEQFF
>TRBV6-1|TRBJ2-7|.|TRBD2
TGTGCCAGCAGTGTCTTAGCGGGAAACGAGCAGTACTTC
CASSVLAGNEQYF
>TRBV2|TRBJ1-1|.|.
TGTGCCAGCAGTGAATTTACTACGGCCAACGAGGCTTTCTTT
CASSEFTTANEAFF
>TRBV9|TRBJ1-3|.|.
TGTGCCAGCAGCGTAGGAGGAGGGGCGCAAGGAAACACCATATATTTT
CASSVGGGAQGNTIYF
>TRBV25-1|TRBJ1-2|.|.
TGTGCCAGCAGTGAATCTGGCAGGCACTATTTTGGCTACACCTTC
CASSESGRHYFGYTF
>TRBV9|TRBJ2-3|.|.
TGTGCCAGCAGCGTGGAACAGGAGGAGACAGATACGCAGTATTTT
CASSVEQEETDTQYF
>TRBV10-3|TRBJ1-6|.|.
TGTGCCATCAGTCCCGGGCCCATCACTGGGGGTATCCACTTT
CAISPGPITGGIHF
>TRBV18|TRBJ2-7|.|.
TGTGCCAGCTCACCACAATCGCAGGACGAGCAGTACTTC
CASSPQSQDEQYF
>TRBV2|TRBJ2-4|once|.
TGTGCCAGCAGTGAAGGCCGCGCAGGAGTTCAGTACTTC
CASSEGRAGVQYF
>TRBV7-9|TRBJ2-6|.|.
TGTGCCAGCAGCTCGGCCAACGTCCTGACTTTC
CASSSANVLTF
>TRBV5-1|TRBJ2-2|.|TRBD1
TGCGCCAGCACCCGGACAGGGAACACCGGGGAGCTGTTTTTT
CASTRTGNTGELFF
>TRBV29-1|TRBJ2-1|.|.
TGCAGCGTTGAGAGGGTGGGTAATGAGCAGTTCTTC
CSVERVGNEQFF
>TRBV28|TRBJ1-5|few|.
TGTGCCAGCAGCCCCCGGTCAGGGAGCGATCAGCCCCAGCATTTT
CASSPRSGSDQPQHF
>TRBV10-3|TRBJ1-6|.|TRBD1
TGTGCCATAAGGTCCCGGGACAGGGGATCACCCCTCCACTTT
CAIRSRDRGSPLHF
>TRBV6-5|TRBJ2-6|.|.
TGTGCCAGCAGTTACCGAGGGTCTGGGGCCAACGTCCTGACTTTC
CASSYRGSGANVLTF
>TRBV15|TRBJ2-3|.|.
TGTGCCACCAGCAGATTTGGGATTGGCCCAGATACGCAGTATTTT
CATSRFGIGPDTQYF
>TRBV4-1|TRBJ2-7|.|TRBD2
TGCGCCAGCAGCCAAGCGGGACTAGCGGACTACGAGCAGTACTTC
CASSQAGLADYEQYF
>TRBV27|TRBJ1-5|.|.
TGTGCCAGCAGTGGAGTTTGGAATCAGCCCCAGCATTTT
CASSGVWNQPQHF